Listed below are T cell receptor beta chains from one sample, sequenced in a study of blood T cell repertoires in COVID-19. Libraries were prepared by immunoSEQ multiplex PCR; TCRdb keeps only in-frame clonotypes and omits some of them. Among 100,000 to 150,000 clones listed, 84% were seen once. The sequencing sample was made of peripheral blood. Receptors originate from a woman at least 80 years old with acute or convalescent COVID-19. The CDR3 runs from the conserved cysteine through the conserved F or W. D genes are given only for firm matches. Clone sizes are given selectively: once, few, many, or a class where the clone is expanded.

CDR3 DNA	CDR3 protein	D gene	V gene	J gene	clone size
TGTGCCAGCTCACCCCCGCTGCAGGGCACCATTCAGTACTTC	CASSPPLQGTIQYF	.	TRBV18	TRBJ2-4	.
TGTGCCATCAGTGAGTCGGACAGAGGCAATCAGCCCCAGCATTTT	CAISESDRGNQPQHF	.	TRBV10-3	TRBJ1-5	.
TGTGCCAGCAGCCAAGGCAGGAACTCCTACGAGCAGTACTTC	CASSQGRNSYEQYF	.	TRBV3-1/TRBV3-2	TRBJ2-7	.
TGCGCCAGCAGTGGGACAGGGCGGAATGGCTACACCTTC	CASSGTGRNGYTF	TRBD1	TRBV10-2	TRBJ1-2	.
TGTGCCAGCTCACCGGCGGGAGCCTACTATGGCTACACCTTC	CASSPAGAYYGYTF	.	TRBV18	TRBJ1-2	.
TGTGCCACCAGCAGAGATCGAGGCGGGGGGCGGGAGCAGTTCTTC	CATSRDRGGGREQFF	TRBD2	TRBV15	TRBJ2-1	.
TGTGCCAGCAGCTTCTTACAGGGTGAAAAACTGTTTTTT	CASSFLQGEKLFF	.	TRBV5-8	TRBJ1-4	.
TGTGCCAGCAGTGAAGCGAGGTATTCACCCCTCCACTTT	CASSEARYSPLHF	.	TRBV6-1	TRBJ1-6	.
TGTGCCAGCAGCTTAGGCAGGGGGCTTCGGGAGACCCAGTACTTC	CASSLGRGLRETQYF	TRBD1	TRBV7-2	TRBJ2-5	.
TGTGCCAGCAGCCAACAGGGGGCGCGGAGCAATTCACCCCTCCACTTT	CASSQQGARSNSPLHF	TRBD1	TRBV7-9	TRBJ1-6	.
TGTGCCAGCAGTTACGCGGGGCAGCCCAAGTACTTC	CASSYAGQPKYF	.	TRBV6-5	TRBJ2-4	.
TGTGCCAGCAGCCAAGATAGGCTAGTAACGGGAGAGCAGTACTTC	CASSQDRLVTGEQYF	.	TRBV3-1/TRBV3-2	TRBJ2-7	.
TGTGCCAGCAGCTTAGCTCAAGGCAGGGGGCGGGCCCAGTACTTC	CASSLAQGRGRAQYF	TRBD1	TRBV11-2	TRBJ2-5	.
TGTGCCAGCAGCAAAAAGCCCTCTCACAGGGGCTACGAGCAGTACTTC	CASSKKPSHRGYEQYF	.	TRBV21-1	TRBJ2-7	.
TGTGCCAGCAGCGTTGCGCGCGGGGGGCTGGGGGATACGCAGTATTTT	CASSVARGGLGDTQYF	TRBD2	TRBV9	TRBJ2-3	.
TGCAGCGTTTCCCATCCGTCCTACAGGTTACCGAGCAATCAGCCCCAGCATTTT	CSVSHPSYRLPSNQPQHF	.	TRBV29-1	TRBJ1-5	.
TGTGCCAGTAGTCGTGGGGATGACAGGCATAATGAAAAACTGTTTTTT	CASSRGDDRHNEKLFF	.	TRBV19	TRBJ1-4	.
TGTGCCAGCAGCTTACAAACAGGGGGCCCTGAAGCTTTCTTT	CASSLQTGGPEAFF	TRBD1	TRBV7-2	TRBJ1-1	.
TGTGCCACCAGTGATTTCTCTAGCGAGTACAATGAGCAGTTCTTC	CATSDFSSEYNEQFF	.	TRBV24-1	TRBJ2-1	.
TGTGCCAGCAGTGCGAGAAACACCGGGGAGCTGTTTTTT	CASSARNTGELFF	.	TRBV6-4	TRBJ2-2	once
TGTGCCTGGGCGGCGAGCGGGAGCTTGGATGAGCAGTTCTTC	CAWAASGSLDEQFF	TRBD2	TRBV30	TRBJ2-1	.
TGTGCCAGCAGCCTAGGGGTTGGTAGCGGGGGGATCTACAATGAGCAGTTCTTC	CASSLGVGSGGIYNEQFF	TRBD2	TRBV7-2	TRBJ2-1	.
TGTGCCAGCAGACAGGACAGGGGCGGCAATCAGCCCCAGCATTTT	CASRQDRGGNQPQHF	TRBD1	TRBV6-5	TRBJ1-5	.
TGTGCCAGCAGCGAAACCGGGACAGGGGAGACTGAAGCTTTCTTT	CASSETGTGETEAFF	TRBD1	TRBV9	TRBJ1-1	.
TGTGCCAGCAGCGTACTAACCGGGGACTACTCTGGAAACACCATATATTTT	CASSVLTGDYSGNTIYF	.	TRBV9	TRBJ1-3	.
TGTGCCAGCTCACCCGGGACTGAGAATTCACCCCTCCACTTT	CASSPGTENSPLHF	.	TRBV18	TRBJ1-6	.
TGTGCCAGCATCCGAGCCGGGTCTGGGGGCGGGAGATCCCAAGAGACCCAGTACTTC	CASIRAGSGGGRSQETQYF	.	TRBV2	TRBJ2-5	.
TGCGCCAGCAGCCAAGTAGTCGTCTCAGGGGCGCGTGGAAACACCATATATTTT	CASSQVVVSGARGNTIYF	.	TRBV4-1	TRBJ1-3	.
TGTGCCAGCAGCCCGGGGGGATTCCAAGAGACCCAGTACTTC	CASSPGGFQETQYF	TRBD2	TRBV27	TRBJ2-5	.
TGTGCCAGCAGTTTACTAGGGTTAGGGGTGCAGTACTTC	CASSLLGLGVQYF	.	TRBV28	TRBJ2-7	.
TGTGCCAGCAGTCGGACAGGGGGGACTGAAGCTTTCTTT	CASSRTGGTEAFF	TRBD1	TRBV12-3/TRBV12-4	TRBJ1-1	.
TGTGCCAGCTCTCCAGACATGAATCCCAATCAGCCCCAGCATTTT	CASSPDMNPNQPQHF	.	TRBV18	TRBJ1-5	.
TGTGCCAGCAGCTTAGCGCCGGCAGGGGTGGATGAAAAACTGTTTTTT	CASSLAPAGVDEKLFF	.	TRBV7-6	TRBJ1-4	.